One and the same sample provided the 12 T cell receptor beta chains below, sequenced in a study of response to subunit inactivated influenza vaccine. From the RT-PCR reads, TCRdb called clonotypes with MiXCR, one entry per CDR3 protein. The sample includes about 570,000 distinct CDR3 sequences, about 11% of them seen just once. These data were also reused for a study on T cells expressing NK-cell markers. That publication notes: For TCR beta, cDNA was produced by 5'RACE template switching with UMIs.

The source was PBMCs from blood, collected on the day of vaccination. The receptors derive from a man in his fifties who received an inactivated influenza vaccine.

This chain connects TRBV7-8 to TRBJ2-1; 13 bases agree with TRBD2. J lost 5 bases, V lost 3 bases, and 13 bases had no gene match. The CDR3 loop spans 19 amino acids. Germline V gene lookup returns CDR1 SGHVS and CDR2 FQNEAQ. CDR3 sequence: CASSFWTSGSLRTHNEQFF. The CDR3 nucleotides read TGTGCCAGCAGCTTCTGGACTAGCGGGAGTTTACGGACCCACAATGAGCAGTTCTTC.

V and J are TRBV5-1 and TRBJ1-4; D is possibly TRBD1 (5 bases). Trimming took off 0 bases at V and 7 bases at J, with 10 bases between the two ends. CDR1 and CDR2 (germline): SGHRS, YFSETQ. This CDR3 region has 14 residues. This chain's CDR3 is CASSLGGGSEKLFF. CDR3 coding DNA: TGCGCCAGCAGCTTGGGGGGCGGGAGTGAAAAACTGTTTTTT.

This clonotype was detected only a few times. This chain uses TRBV5-5 with TRBJ2-3; 9 nucleotides line up with TRBD1. Germline CDR1 and CDR2: SGHKS and YYEKEE (reference sequence). After removal of 3 bases from V and 5 bases from J, the junction contained 4 bases not matched to a gene. The CDR3 sequence is 14 residues long. The CDR3 nucleotides read TGTGCCAGCAGCTCACGGACAGGGGAAGATACGCAGTATTTT. The encoded protein is CASSSRTGEDTQYF.

This clonotype was seen many times. The chain uses TRBV11-2 and TRBJ2-1; 7 bases agree with TRBD1. The germline gives CDR1 SGHAT, CDR2 FQNNGV. This CDR3 has 13 amino acids. Trimming cost V 2 bases and J 6 bases; bases outside gene matches: 1. The CDR3 region is CASSLPGGNEQFF. The CDR3 nucleotides read TGTGCCAGCAGCTTACCAGGGGGCAATGAGCAGTTCTTC.

This chain connects TRBV6-6 to TRBJ1-2, with a tentative D call TRBD1 (5 bases). The germline V gene has CDR1 MNHNY and CDR2 SVGAGI (reference sequence). The ends were cut back, 8 bases at V and 5 bases at J, with 9 bases in the middle. The length of the CDR3 is 11 residues. Here the CDR3 reads CASGADYGYTF. DNA for the CDR3: TGTGCCAGCGGGGCAGATTATGGCTACACCTTC.

This chain links TRBV21-1 with TRBJ2-1; TRBD1, the table's D call, was not compared with the DNA. TRBV21-1 corresponds to a pseudogene. The CDR3 is 15 residues long. CDR3 protein: CASIVKGTGWYEQFF. CDR3 DNA: TGTGCCAGCATCGTGAAGGGGACAGGGTGGTATGAGCAGTTCTTC.

V usage is TRBV7-2 and J usage is TRBJ2-2; 9 positions match TRBD2. Germline V gene lookup returns CDR1 SGHTA and CDR2 FQGNSA. The CDR3 spans 15 residues. Germline trimming cut 2 bases from V and 6 bases from J; bases unmatched to any gene: 4. In nucleotides, the CDR3 is TGTGCCAGCAGCTTAATGCTAGCGGGACCCGGGGAGCTGTTTTTT. Translation gives CASSLMLAGPGELFF. Full variable domain (outside the CDR3, taken from reference TRBV7-2 and TRBJ2-2): GAGVSQSPSNKVTEKGKDVELRCDPISGHTALYWYRQSLGQGLEFLIYFQGNSAPDKSGLPSDRFSAERTGGSVSTLTIQRTQQEDSAVYLCASSLMLAGPGELFFGEGSRLTVL.

This clonotype was seen repeatedly, ten times or more. The V gene is TRBV10-3, the J gene TRBJ2-3; maybe TRBD1 (5 bases). Germline V gene lookup returns CDR1 ENHRY and CDR2 SYGVKD. The germline V and J ends were trimmed by 6 bases and 2 bases, with 15 bases remaining between them. This CDR3 contains 15 residues. CDR3 in amino acids: CAIRAGDRNTDTQYF. CDR3 bases: TGTGCCATCAGGGCCGGAGACAGAAACACAGATACGCAGTATTTT.

The chain carries TRBV30 and TRBJ1-3; D uncertain. The CDR3 has 15 residues. The V and J ends lost 4 bases and 2 bases respectively, with 15 bases between them. Germline V gene lookup returns CDR1 GTSNPN and CDR2 SVGIG (reference sequence). The CDR3: CAWTGYQGTGNTIYF. DNA of the CDR3: TGTGCCTGGACTGGATACCAAGGGACTGGAAACACCATATATTTT.

This clonotype came up a few times. This chain uses TRBV29-1 with TRBJ2-5; 8 bases line up with TRBD2. CDR1 is SQVTM, CDR2 ANQGSEA, per germline. The V and J ends lost 6 bases and 5 bases, in that order; junction bases with no gene match: 8. This CDR3 comprises 13 residues. This CDR3 reads CSVDGGEGETQYF. Written as DNA, the CDR3 is TGCAGCGTCGACGGGGGGGAGGGGGAGACCCAGTACTTC.

The rearrangement uses TRBV6-2 or TRBV6-3 and TRBJ1-4, with a weak D call TRBD1 (6 bases). V dropped 0 bases and J dropped 8 bases, with 13 bases sitting between them. Germline loops: CDR1 MNHEY, CDR2 SVGEGT. The CDR3 has 15 residues. The CDR3 sequence is CASSYSSRGEEKLFF. The DNA for the CDR3 is TGTGCCAGCAGTTACTCGAGCAGGGGAGAGGAAAAACTGTTTTTT.

This clonotype came up a few times. The rearrangement uses TRBV2 and TRBJ2-7; a weak D match, TRBD1 (5 bases). The germline V and J ends were trimmed by 7 bases and 0 bases, with 13 bases remaining between them. CDR3 length: 14 residues. The germline V gene has CDR1 SNHLY and CDR2 FYNNEI. CDR3 protein: CASKDRGFSYEQYF. CDR3 nucleotide sequence: TGTGCCAGCAAAGATAGGGGATTCTCCTACGAGCAGTACTTC.